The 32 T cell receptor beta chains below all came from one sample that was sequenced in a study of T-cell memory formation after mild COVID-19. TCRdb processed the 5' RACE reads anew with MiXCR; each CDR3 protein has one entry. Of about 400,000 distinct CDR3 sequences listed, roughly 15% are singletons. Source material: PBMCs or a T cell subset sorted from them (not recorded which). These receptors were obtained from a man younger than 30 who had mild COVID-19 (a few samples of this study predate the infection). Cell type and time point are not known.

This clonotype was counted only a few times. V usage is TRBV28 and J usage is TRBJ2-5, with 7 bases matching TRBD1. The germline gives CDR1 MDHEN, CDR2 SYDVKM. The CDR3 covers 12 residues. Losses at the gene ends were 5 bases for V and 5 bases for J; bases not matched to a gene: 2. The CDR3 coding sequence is TGTGCCAGCAGTGGGACAGCGGAGACCCAGTACTTC. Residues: CASSGTAETQYF.

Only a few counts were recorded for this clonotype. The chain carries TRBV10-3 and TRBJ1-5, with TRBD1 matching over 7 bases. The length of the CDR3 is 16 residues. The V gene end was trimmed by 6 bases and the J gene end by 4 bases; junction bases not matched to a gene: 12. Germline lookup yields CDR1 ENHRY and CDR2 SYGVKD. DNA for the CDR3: TGTGCCATCAGCCCGGGACGACAGGGCAGGAATCAGCCCCAGCATTTT. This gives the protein CAISPGRQGRNQPQHF.

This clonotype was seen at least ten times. The CDR3 nucleotides are TGTGCCAGCAGCTTGGATGGGTCTCGCAATGAGCAGTTCTTC. Amino acid sequence: CASSLDGSRNEQFF. This chain connects TRBV5-6 to TRBJ2-1; no reliable D call. Trimming left V 0 bases short and J 6 bases short, with 10 bases between. Per the germline V gene, CDR1 is SGHDT and CDR2 is YYEEEE. CDR3 length: 14 amino acids.

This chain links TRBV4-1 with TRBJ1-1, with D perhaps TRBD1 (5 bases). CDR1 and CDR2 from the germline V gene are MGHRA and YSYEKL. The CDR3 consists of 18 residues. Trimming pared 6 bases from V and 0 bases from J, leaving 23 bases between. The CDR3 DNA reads TGCGCCAGCAGTCGCCGGGGGGGGAAGGGACTCATGAACACTGAAGCTTTCTTT. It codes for CASSRRGGKGLMNTEAFF.

The CDR3 DNA reads as TGTGCCAGCAGTTCTCCCCAGGGAAGCACCGGGGAGCTGTTTTTT. Translated, it gives CASSSPQGSTGELFF. The chain joins TRBV6-6 to TRBJ2-2; a possible D gene is TRBD1 (5 bases). V was cut by 4 bases and J by 4 bases, with 13 bases left in between. This CDR3 comprises 15 residues. Germline CDR1 reads MNHNY; CDR2 reads SVGAGI (reference sequence).

CDR3 sequence reads: CASSEGAGTWETQYF. The CDR3 DNA reads TGTGCCAGCAGTGAAGGGGCAGGGACTTGGGAGACCCAGTACTTC. This chain joins TRBV6-1 and TRBJ2-5, with a possible D match to TRBD2 (6 bases). V was clipped by 1 base and J by 5 bases, with 14 bases between them. This CDR3 contains 15 residues. Germline V gene lookup returns CDR1 MNHNS and CDR2 SASEGT.

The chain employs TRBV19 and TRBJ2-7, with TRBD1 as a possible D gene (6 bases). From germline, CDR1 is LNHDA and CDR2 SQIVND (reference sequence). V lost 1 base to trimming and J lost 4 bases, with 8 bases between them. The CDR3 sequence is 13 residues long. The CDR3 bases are TGTGCCAGTAGTATAGCCCAGGGGTACGAGCAGTACTTC. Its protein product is CASSIAQGYEQYF.

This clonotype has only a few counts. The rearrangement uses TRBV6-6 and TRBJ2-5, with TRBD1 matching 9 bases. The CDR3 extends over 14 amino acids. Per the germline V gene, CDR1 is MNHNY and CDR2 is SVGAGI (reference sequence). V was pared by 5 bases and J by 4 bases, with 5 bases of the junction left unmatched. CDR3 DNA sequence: TGTGCCAGCAGTATACAGGGGGCGGGAGAGACCCAGTACTTC. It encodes CASSIQGAGETQYF.

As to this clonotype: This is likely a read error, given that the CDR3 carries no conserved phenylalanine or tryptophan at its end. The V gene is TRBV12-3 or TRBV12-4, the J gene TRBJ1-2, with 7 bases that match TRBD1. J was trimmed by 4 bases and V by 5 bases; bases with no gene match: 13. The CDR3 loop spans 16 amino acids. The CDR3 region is CASSRYRGWSGYGYTL. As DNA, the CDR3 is TGTGCCAGCAGTCGGTACAGGGGCTGGTCCGGCTATGGCTACACCTTA.

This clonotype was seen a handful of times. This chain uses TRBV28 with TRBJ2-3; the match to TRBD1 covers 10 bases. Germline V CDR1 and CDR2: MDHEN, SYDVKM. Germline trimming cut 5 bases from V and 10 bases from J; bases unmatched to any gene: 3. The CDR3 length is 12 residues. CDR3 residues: CASSRDRGSQYF. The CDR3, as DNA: TGTGCCAGCAGTCGGGACAGGGGATCGCAGTATTTT.

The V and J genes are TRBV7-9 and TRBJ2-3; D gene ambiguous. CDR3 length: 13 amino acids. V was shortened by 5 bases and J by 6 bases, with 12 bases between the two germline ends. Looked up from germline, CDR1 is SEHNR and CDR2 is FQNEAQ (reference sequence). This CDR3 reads CASSAGQPDTQYF. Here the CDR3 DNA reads TGTGCCAGCAGCGCCGGCCAGCCTGATACGCAGTATTTT.

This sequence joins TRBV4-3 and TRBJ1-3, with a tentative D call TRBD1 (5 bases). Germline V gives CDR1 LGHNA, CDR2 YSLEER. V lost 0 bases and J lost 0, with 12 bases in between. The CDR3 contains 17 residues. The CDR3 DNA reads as TGCGCCAGCAGCCAAGATAGGGGTTGGGGCTCTGGAAACACCATATATTTT. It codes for CASSQDRGWGSGNTIYF.

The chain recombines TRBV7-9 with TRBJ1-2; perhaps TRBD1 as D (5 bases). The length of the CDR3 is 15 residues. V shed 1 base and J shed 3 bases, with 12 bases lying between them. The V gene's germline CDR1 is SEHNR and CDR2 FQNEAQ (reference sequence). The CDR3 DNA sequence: TGTGCCAGCAGCTTAGGCGGGGCCGCCGACTATGGCTACACCTTC. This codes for CASSLGGAADYGYTF.

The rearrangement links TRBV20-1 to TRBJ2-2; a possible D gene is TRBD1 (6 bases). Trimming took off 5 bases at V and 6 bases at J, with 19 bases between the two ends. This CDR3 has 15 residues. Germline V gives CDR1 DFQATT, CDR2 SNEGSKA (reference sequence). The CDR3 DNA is TGCAGTGCTCTCCCGGCCCGGGACAAGGCCGGGGAGCTGTTTTTT. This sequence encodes CSALPARDKAGELFF.

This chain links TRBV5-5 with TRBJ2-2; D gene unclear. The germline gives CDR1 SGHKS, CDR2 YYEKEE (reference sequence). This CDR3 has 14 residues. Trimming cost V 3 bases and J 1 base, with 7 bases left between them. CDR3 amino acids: CASSSSLNTGELFF. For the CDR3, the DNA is TGTGCCAGCAGCTCGTCTCTGAACACCGGGGAGCTGTTTTTT.

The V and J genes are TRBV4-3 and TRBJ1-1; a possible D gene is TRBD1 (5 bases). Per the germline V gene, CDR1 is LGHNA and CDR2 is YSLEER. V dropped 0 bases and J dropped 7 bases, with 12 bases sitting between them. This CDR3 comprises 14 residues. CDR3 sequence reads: CASSQDGQGGEAFF. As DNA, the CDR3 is TGCGCCAGCAGCCAAGACGGGCAGGGTGGTGAAGCTTTCTTT.

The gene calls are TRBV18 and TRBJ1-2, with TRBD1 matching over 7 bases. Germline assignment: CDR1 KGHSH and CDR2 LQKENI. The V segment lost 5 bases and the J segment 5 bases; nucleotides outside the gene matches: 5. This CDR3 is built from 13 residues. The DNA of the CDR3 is TGTGCCAGCTCAAGCGACAGGGTGTATGGCTACACCTTC. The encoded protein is CASSSDRVYGYTF.

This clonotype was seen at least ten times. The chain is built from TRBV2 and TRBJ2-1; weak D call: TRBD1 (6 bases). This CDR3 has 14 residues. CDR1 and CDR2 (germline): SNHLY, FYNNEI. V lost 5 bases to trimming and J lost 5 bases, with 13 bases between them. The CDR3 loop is CASSPAQGHNEQFF. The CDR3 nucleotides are TGTGCCAGCAGTCCCGCCCAGGGGCACAATGAGCAGTTCTTC.

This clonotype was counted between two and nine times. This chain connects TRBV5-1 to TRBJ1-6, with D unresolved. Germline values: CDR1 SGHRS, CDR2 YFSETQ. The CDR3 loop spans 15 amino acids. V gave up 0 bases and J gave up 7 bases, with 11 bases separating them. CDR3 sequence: CASSLGPGSNSPLHF. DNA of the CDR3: TGCGCCAGCAGCTTGGGTCCGGGATCGAATTCACCCCTCCACTTT.

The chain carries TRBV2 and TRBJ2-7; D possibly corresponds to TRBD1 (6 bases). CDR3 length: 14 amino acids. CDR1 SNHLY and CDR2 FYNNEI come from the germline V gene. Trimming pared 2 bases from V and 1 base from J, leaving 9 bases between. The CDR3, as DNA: TGTGCCAGCAGTGAACAGGGGATGTCCTACGAGCAGTACTTC. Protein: CASSEQGMSYEQYF.

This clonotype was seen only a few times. CDR3 loop: CASRKGRTPYEQYV. DNA of the CDR3: TGTGCCAGCCGAAAGGGGCGGACACCCTACGAGCAGTACGTC. This rearrangement joins TRBV28 to TRBJ2-7; TRBD1 might be the D (5 bases). Germline lookup yields CDR1 MDHEN and CDR2 SYDVKM. Trimming pared 8 bases from V and 2 bases from J, leaving 16 bases between. The CDR3 is made up of 14 amino acids.

CDR3 nucleotides: TGCAGTGCTAGGGAGAAGGGTAGCGCGAACACCGGGGAGCTGTTTTTT. It encodes CSAREKGSANTGELFF. The V call is TRBV20-1, the J call TRBJ2-2, with a tentative D call TRBD2 (5 bases). V was trimmed by 3 bases and J by 0 bases, leaving 14 bases between them. This CDR3 comprises 16 residues. The germline V gene encodes CDR1 DFQATT and CDR2 SNEGSKA (reference sequence).

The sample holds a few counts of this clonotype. CDR3 residues: CASSYSERGYTF. The CDR3 nucleotides are TGTGCCAGCAGCTACTCCGAACGGGGCTACACCTTC. The V and J genes are TRBV5-5 and TRBJ1-2; D unresolved. The CDR3 contains 12 residues. Germline V gives CDR1 SGHKS, CDR2 YYEKEE (reference sequence). Trimming pared 3 bases from V and 8 bases from J, leaving 11 bases between.

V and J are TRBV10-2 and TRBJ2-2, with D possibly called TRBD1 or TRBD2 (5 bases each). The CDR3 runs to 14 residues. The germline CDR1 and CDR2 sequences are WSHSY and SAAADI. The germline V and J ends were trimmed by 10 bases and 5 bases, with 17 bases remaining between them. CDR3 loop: CATWDGPGTGELFF. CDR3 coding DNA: TGCGCCACCTGGGACGGGCCGGGGACCGGGGAGCTGTTTTTT.

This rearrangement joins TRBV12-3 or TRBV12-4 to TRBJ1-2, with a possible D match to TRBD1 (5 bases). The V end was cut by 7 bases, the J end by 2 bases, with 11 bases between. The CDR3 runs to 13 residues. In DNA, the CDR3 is TGTGCCAGCACGGGGGTTAACAACTATGGCTACACCTTC. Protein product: CASTGVNNYGYTF.

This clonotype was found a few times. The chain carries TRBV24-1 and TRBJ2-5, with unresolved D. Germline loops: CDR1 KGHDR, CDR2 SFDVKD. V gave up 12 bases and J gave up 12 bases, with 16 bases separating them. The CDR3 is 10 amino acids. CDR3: CADPAGEKYF. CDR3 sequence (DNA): TGTGCCGATCCCGCTGGGGAAAAGTACTTC.

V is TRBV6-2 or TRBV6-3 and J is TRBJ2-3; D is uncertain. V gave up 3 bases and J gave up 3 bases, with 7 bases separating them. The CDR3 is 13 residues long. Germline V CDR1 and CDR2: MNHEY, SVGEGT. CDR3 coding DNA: TGTGCCAGCAGTTATAGGTGGACAGATACGCAGTATTTT. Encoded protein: CASSYRWTDTQYF.

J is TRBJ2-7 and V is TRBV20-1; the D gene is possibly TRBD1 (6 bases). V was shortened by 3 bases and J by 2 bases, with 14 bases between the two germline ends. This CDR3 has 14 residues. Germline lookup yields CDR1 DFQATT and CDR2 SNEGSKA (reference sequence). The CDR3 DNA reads TGCAGTGCTAGGGCCAGACAGGACGCCTACGAGCAGTACTTC. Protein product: CSARARQDAYEQYF.

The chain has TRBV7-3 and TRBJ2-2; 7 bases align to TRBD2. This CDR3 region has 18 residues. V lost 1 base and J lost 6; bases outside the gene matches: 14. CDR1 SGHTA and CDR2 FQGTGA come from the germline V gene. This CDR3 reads CASSLNLPGGGLAGELFF. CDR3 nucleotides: TGTGCCAGCAGCTTAAACTTGCCGGGCGGGGGACTGGCCGGGGAGCTGTTTTTT.

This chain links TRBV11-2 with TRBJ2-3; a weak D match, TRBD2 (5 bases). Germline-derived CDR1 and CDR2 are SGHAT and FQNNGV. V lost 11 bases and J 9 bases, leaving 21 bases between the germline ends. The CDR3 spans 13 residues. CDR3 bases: TGTGCCGGAGCCCCCCCCGCTAGCAGCACGCAGTATTTT. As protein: CAGAPPASSTQYF.

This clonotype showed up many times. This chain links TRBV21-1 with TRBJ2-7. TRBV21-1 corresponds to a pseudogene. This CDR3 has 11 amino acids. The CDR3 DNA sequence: TGTGCCAGCAGCAAAGGGCACGAGCAGTACGTC. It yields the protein CASSKGHEQYV.

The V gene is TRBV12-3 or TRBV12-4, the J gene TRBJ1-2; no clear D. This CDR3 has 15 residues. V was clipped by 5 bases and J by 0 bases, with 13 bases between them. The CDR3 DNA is TGTGCCAGCAGTGGGAACTCAGCCGCTAACTATGGCTACACCTTC. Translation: CASSGNSAANYGYTF.